This T cell receptor (beta chain) was documented in a study of blood T cell repertoires in COVID-19. Overall study: Acute-phase and convalescent COVID-19 samples originated in the United States, Italy and Spain. The analysed material was cDNA or gDNA that came from T cells, B-cell-depleted T cells, or PBMCs.

The V and J ends lost 1 base and 2 bases, in that order; junction bases with no gene match: 5. The CDR3 is made up of 16 amino acids. Germline CDR1 and CDR2: SEHNR and FQNEAQ (reference sequence). This clone has more than one count but fewer than ten. In the source study's methods: Nucleated cell counts were estimated from reference gene primer amplification. Profiled with immunoSEQ multiplex PCR; TCRdb holds only in-frame clones, not every one. V, J and clone size are those of that table, while D and trimming were read from the DNA. The sample contains 200,000 to 250,000 clones, roughly 80% of which appear only once.

The sequence derives from a woman aged 18-29 years with acute or convalescent COVID-19. V and J are TRBV7-9 and TRBJ2-7, with TRBD2 matching over 10 bases. Sample: peripheral blood. The CDR3 DNA reads TGTGCCAGCAGCTTAGACCTAGGACTAGCGGCCTACGAGCAGTACTTC. As protein: CASSLDLGLAAYEQYF. Using reference TRBV7-9 and TRBJ2-7 for the parts outside the CDR3, the full variable domain is DTGVSQNPRHKITKRGQNVTFRCDPISEHNRLYWYRQTLGQGPEFLTYFQNEAQLEKSRLLSDRFSAERPKGSFSTLEIQRTEQGDSAMYLCASSLDLGLAAYEQYFGPGTRLTVT.